Ten or more counts support the clone carrying this T cell receptor (beta chain). Its antigen is undetermined. This sample was included in a study of breast tumors, draining lymph nodes, adjacent tissues. Breast cancer patients provided tissue from their axillary draining lymph nodes. General observations from the study: Tumor repertoires ranked between lymph nodes and nontumor tissue in diversity, with V and J gene preferences.

Germline CDR1 reads MRHNA; CDR2 reads SNTAGT. The CDR3 is 13 residues long. With 3 bases removed from V and 5 bases from J, the gap between germline ends came to 9 bases. MiXCR, applied by TCRdb to the multiplex PCR reads, yields one record per CDR3 protein. The sample carries 200,000 or so distinct CDR3 sequences, around 29% recorded once. This receptor was identified in a female donor with breast cancer. Some clones in this sample may be carry-over from other donors' samples. Specimen: axillary lymph node tissue. The V gene is TRBV6-4, the J gene TRBJ2-3; a possible D gene is TRBD1 (6 bases). This CDR3 reads CASSEQGVDTQYF. The CDR3 region has the DNA TGTGCCAGCAGTGAACAGGGAGTAGATACGCAGTATTTT.